This is a list of T cell receptor beta chains from one sample in a study of beta chain features in type 1 diabetes. Data came from immunoSEQ multiplex PCR; TCRdb stores just in-frame clones and leaves some out. The data hold 680,000 or so clones, with 13% observed a single time. The sample taken for sequencing was naive CD4+ T cells from blood. These receptors came from a man aged 18-30 years with type 1 diabetes. Each CDR3 is given with its conserved first and last residue. The order of the fields is J gene, clone size, D gene, V gene, CDR3 DNA, CDR3 protein. A D gene is named only where the DNA matches it firmly. Clone size is not always given. Where it is, it says once, few, many or a class for expanded clones.

>TRBJ1-5|.|TRBD1|TRBV6-6
TGTGCCAGCAGTGTGACCGGGACAGGGGTCAATCAGCCCCAGCATTTT
CASSVTGTGVNQPQHF
>TRBJ2-3|few|.|TRBV30
TGTGCCTGGAGTGTAAAGAAGTCAAGACGGCTTAGCACAGATACGCAGTATTTT
CAWSVKKSRRLSTDTQYF
>TRBJ1-1|few|TRBD1|TRBV5-4
TGTGCCAGCAGCGGCCGACAGGGCTCTGAGAGGGTGAACACTGAAGCTTTCTTT
CASSGRQGSERVNTEAFF
>TRBJ1-2|few|.|TRBV30
TGTGCCTGGAGTGTAGGGGGTGAACTTAGCGGCTACACCTTC
CAWSVGGELSGYTF
>TRBJ2-7|.|.|TRBV13
TGTGCCAGCAGGCCGGTGGGGGTCTACGAGCAGTACTTC
CASRPVGVYEQYF
>TRBJ1-2|.|TRBD1|TRBV2
TGTGCCAGCAGCTGGACAGGGGGCGAAGGGAACTATGGCTACACCTTC
CASSWTGGEGNYGYTF
>TRBJ1-1|.|.|TRBV6-5
TGTGCCAGCAGATCGACAGGCGGCGGCACTGAAGCTTTCTTT
CASRSTGGGTEAFF
>TRBJ1-1|few|TRBD1|TRBV19
TGTGCCAGCAGTTCCCGGGACAGGGATTTGGGCACTGAAGCTTTCTTT
CASSSRDRDLGTEAFF
>TRBJ2-3|.|.|TRBV30
TGTGCCTGGAGTGTACACACAGATACGCAGTATTTT
CAWSVHTDTQYF
>TRBJ1-4|.|.|TRBV10-3
TGTGCCATCAGTGAGTACAGGGAAAGTGAAAAACTGTTTTTT
CAISEYRESEKLFF
>TRBJ2-7|.|TRBD2|TRBV29-1
TGCAGCGTTGAACTTCGACTAGCGGGGGAATACGAGCAGTACTTC
CSVELRLAGEYEQYF
>TRBJ1-1|.|.|TRBV29-1
TGCAGCGGGGAAGGGGTGAACACTGAAGCTTTCTTT
CSGEGVNTEAFF
>TRBJ1-5|.|.|TRBV6-5
TGTGCCAGCAGCTCGGGACGGATAAGCAATCAGCCCCAGCATTTT
CASSSGRISNQPQHF
>TRBJ1-5|.|.|TRBV2
TGTGCCGGAAGTGGGGCGATGGGCAATCAGCCCCAGCATTTT
CAGSGAMGNQPQHF
>TRBJ1-6|few|TRBD1|TRBV6-6
TGTGCCAGCAGTAAACAGGGGGATTCACCCCTCCACTTT
CASSKQGDSPLHF
>TRBJ2-1|.|TRBD2|TRBV5-1
TGCGCCAGCAGCTTGGTGGCTAGCGGGGGCCCTTACAATGAGCAGTTCTTC
CASSLVASGGPYNEQFF
>TRBJ2-6|few|.|TRBV30
TGTGCCTGGGCAATAGGGTCTGGGGCCAACGTCCTGACTTTC
CAWAIGSGANVLTF
>TRBJ1-2|few|.|TRBV13
TGTGCCAGCAGCCTATCGAGACCGCTGGGGTATGGCTACACCTTC
CASSLSRPLGYGYTF
>TRBJ2-1|few|TRBD2|TRBV28
TGTGCCAGCAGCCTCGGGGGGGCCAAGTCCTACAATGAGCAGTTCTTC
CASSLGGAKSYNEQFF
>TRBJ2-1|.|.|TRBV6-1
TGTGCCAGCAGTGAGAGGGCGAACAATGAGCAGTTCTTC
CASSERANNEQFF
>TRBJ2-1|.|.|TRBV9
TGTGCCAGCAGCGTAGTTGGGGCAGGCGGATCCTACAATGAGCAGTTCTTC
CASSVVGAGGSYNEQFF
>TRBJ2-3|.|TRBD2|TRBV5-4
TGTGCCAGCAGCCAGCGGGGACGGAGCACAGATACGCAGTATTTT
CASSQRGRSTDTQYF
>TRBJ2-3|.|TRBD1|TRBV7-9
TGTGCCAGCAGCATAGACAGGGGGAATCGGCATACGCAGTATTTT
CASSIDRGNRHTQYF
>TRBJ2-6|few|.|TRBV15
TGTGCCACCAGCGCCCGACAAGGCCCTGGGGCCAACGTCCTGACTTTC
CATSARQGPGANVLTF
>TRBJ1-1|few|.|TRBV6-6
TGTGCCAGCAGTTACTCGTCCCCGAACCCTGAAGCTTTCTTT
CASSYSSPNPEAFF
>TRBJ2-5|.|.|TRBV29-1
TGCAGCGTCCAGGGACTCTCCGAGACCCAGTACTTC
CSVQGLSETQYF
>TRBJ2-6|few|TRBD1|TRBV5-4
TGTGCCAGCAGATCGACAGGGTCTGGGGCCAACGTCCTGACTTTC
CASRSTGSGANVLTF
>TRBJ2-7|.|TRBD1|TRBV30
TGTGCCTGGAGTGTAAACAGGGGGCGGGAGCAGTACTTC
CAWSVNRGREQYF
>TRBJ1-1|.|.|TRBV2
TGTGCCAGCAGGGAACAGGGTAGCACTGAAGCTTTCTTT
CASREQGSTEAFF
>TRBJ2-5|few|.|TRBV30
TGTGCCTGGAGACCAAACGGACCAGCAGGGACCCAGTACTTC
CAWRPNGPAGTQYF
>TRBJ2-7|few|.|TRBV28
TGTGCCAGCAAGGGGCCGGGGAGCAGTTACGAGCAGTACTTC
CASKGPGSSYEQYF
>TRBJ1-1|.|.|TRBV30
TGTGCCTGCGCGGGACCCTACACTGAAGCTTTCTTT
CACAGPYTEAFF
>TRBJ1-4|few|.|TRBV5-1
TGCGCCAGCAGAAAGGGGGATAATGAAAAACTGTTTTTT
CASRKGDNEKLFF
>TRBJ2-3|few|.|TRBV5-1
TGCGCCAGCAGCTTGGGTACAGAGGGTCTGGGGCAGTATTTT
CASSLGTEGLGQYF
>TRBJ1-1|.|.|TRBV30
TGTGCCTGGTCCCCGGTGACTGGCTACACTGAAGCTTTCTTT
CAWSPVTGYTEAFF
>TRBJ2-7|.|.|TRBV29-1
TGCAGCGTCAGAAACCCCGGTGGCTACGAGCAGTACTTC
CSVRNPGGYEQYF
>TRBJ1-2|.|.|TRBV30
TGTGCCTGGAGTGCGGAAGATAACTATGGCTACACCTTC
CAWSAEDNYGYTF
>TRBJ2-2|.|.|TRBV18
TGTGCCAGCTCACCGGGGATCGAGTCCGGGGAGCTGTTTTTT
CASSPGIESGELFF
>TRBJ2-1|few|.|TRBV5-1
TGCGCCAGCAGCTTGGTAGGGACGGGTGGCAATGAGCAGTTCTTC
CASSLVGTGGNEQFF
>TRBJ2-3|few|.|TRBV5-1
TGCGCCAGCAGCTTGGGTCGGGGCCTACCCCGTACAGATACGCAGTATTTT
CASSLGRGLPRTDTQYF
>TRBJ2-7|.|.|TRBV25-1
TGTGCCAGCAGTGAGTTCTACGAGCAGTACTTC
CASSEFYEQYF
>TRBJ2-2|few|.|TRBV7-9
TGTGCCAGCAGCTTGACGGGAGTATACACCGGGGAGCTGTTTTTT
CASSLTGVYTGELFF
>TRBJ1-1|.|TRBD1|TRBV7-8
TGTGCCAGCAGCGGGACAGGGCTGGGGACTGAAGCTTTCTTT
CASSGTGLGTEAFF
>TRBJ2-3|few|TRBD2|TRBV5-1
TGCGCCAGCAGCCCAACTAGCGGAGGCCGTAGCACAGATACGCAGTATTTT
CASSPTSGGRSTDTQYF
>TRBJ2-3|.|.|TRBV5-4
TGTGCCAGCAGCTTAACAGGGAGCCTAGATACGCAGTATTTT
CASSLTGSLDTQYF
>TRBJ2-7|few|.|TRBV14
TGTGCCAGCAGCCAAGTGCCAGGGTTCTACGAGCAGTACTTC
CASSQVPGFYEQYF
>TRBJ1-5|few|TRBD1|TRBV28
TGTGCCAGCAGACCTCCCGTGACAGGGGGTCAGCCCCAGCATTTT
CASRPPVTGGQPQHF
>TRBJ2-7|few|.|TRBV29-1
TGCAGCGTTGAGAAGGACAACTACGAGCAGTACTTC
CSVEKDNYEQYF
>TRBJ1-3|.|.|TRBV7-2
TGTGACAGCAGCTTAGGACCCCCCGGGGGAAACACCATATATTTT
CDSSLGPPGGNTIYF
>TRBJ2-7|few|TRBD1|TRBV28
TGTGCCAGCAGTTCGCGGCCGGGACAGCACTACGAGCAGTACTTC
CASSSRPGQHYEQYF
>TRBJ1-1|once|.|TRBV4-1
TGCGCCAGCAGCCAGGCCGGACAGATAAACACTGAAGCTTTCTTT
CASSQAGQINTEAFF
>TRBJ1-1|.|.|TRBV6-1
TGTGCCAGCATTAGGGGTATACGAGCTTTCTTT
CASIRGIRAFF
>TRBJ2-5|few|.|TRBV7-9
TGTGCCAGCAGCTTCGGGGGGCTCGAGACCCAGTACTTC
CASSFGGLETQYF
>TRBJ2-1|few|TRBD2|TRBV2
TGTGCCAGCAGTGCTGGTCTAGCGGTTGAGCAGTTCTTC
CASSAGLAVEQFF